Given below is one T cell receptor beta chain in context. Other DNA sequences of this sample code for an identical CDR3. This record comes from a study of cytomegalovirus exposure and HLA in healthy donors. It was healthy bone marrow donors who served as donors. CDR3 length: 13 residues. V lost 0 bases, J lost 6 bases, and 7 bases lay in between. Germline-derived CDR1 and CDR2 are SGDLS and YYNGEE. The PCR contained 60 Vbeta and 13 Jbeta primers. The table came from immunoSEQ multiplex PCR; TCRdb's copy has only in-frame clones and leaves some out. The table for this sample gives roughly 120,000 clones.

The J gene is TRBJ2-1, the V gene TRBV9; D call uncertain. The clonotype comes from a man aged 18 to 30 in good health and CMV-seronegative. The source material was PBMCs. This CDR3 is CASSVGRGNEQFF. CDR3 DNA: TGTGCCAGCAGCGTAGGTAGAGGCAATGAGCAGTTCTTC.